The sequence of this T cell receptor beta chain was determined in a study of graft-versus-host responses after intestinal transplantation. Across the whole study: Anti-thymocyte globulin induction was given to all recipients, followed by tacrolimus and steroids for 2 to 3 years.

Remarks on this clone: Antigen specificity is unknown.

The table came from immunoSEQ multiplex PCR; TCRdb's copy has only in-frame clones and leaves some out. This table has 45,000 to 55,000 clones, 91% appearing once. General study results and limits: Peak levels of circulating GvH clones tracked with early post-transplant HvG declines. Graft-donor T cell macrochimerism in patients accompanied high graft-versus-host to host-versus-graft clonal ratios in allografts.

The clonotype comes from a human patient who received an intestinal transplant, so some T cells may come from the graft donor. The sample in question was PBMCs, obtained more than 650 days after intestinal transplant.

The CDR3 coding sequence is TGTGCCAGCAGCTTCAATTCAGGACTAGCGGAGACCCAGTACTTC. It codes for CASSFNSGLAETQYF. The genes are TRBV7-2 and TRBJ2-5; 9 bases are shared with TRBD2. CDR1 and CDR2 from the germline V gene are SGHTA and FQGNSA. The J segment lost 5 bases and the V segment lost 3 bases, leaving 7 bases of the junction unmatched. The CDR3 consists of 15 residues.